The source of this T cell receptor (beta chain) is a study of blood T cell repertoires in COVID-19. The V end was cut by 3 bases, the J end by 1 base, with 8 bases between. Germline V CDR1 and CDR2: SGHRS, YFSETQ. The CDR3 is 14 residues long. Sequenced by immunoSEQ multiplex PCR; TCRdb stores in-frame clones only, minus some. This sample carries about 80,000 clones, about 79% of them seen once, and the ten largest clones take more than 15%. Sequencing was done on a sample of peripheral blood. The sequence came from a human donor in a cohort sampled during active COVID-19. The genes are TRBV5-1 and TRBJ1-3; tentative D call: TRBD1 (5 bases). CDR3 coding DNA: TGCGCCAGCAGCTCTCAGGGATCTGGAAACACCATATATTTT. Its translation: CASSSQGSGNTIYF.